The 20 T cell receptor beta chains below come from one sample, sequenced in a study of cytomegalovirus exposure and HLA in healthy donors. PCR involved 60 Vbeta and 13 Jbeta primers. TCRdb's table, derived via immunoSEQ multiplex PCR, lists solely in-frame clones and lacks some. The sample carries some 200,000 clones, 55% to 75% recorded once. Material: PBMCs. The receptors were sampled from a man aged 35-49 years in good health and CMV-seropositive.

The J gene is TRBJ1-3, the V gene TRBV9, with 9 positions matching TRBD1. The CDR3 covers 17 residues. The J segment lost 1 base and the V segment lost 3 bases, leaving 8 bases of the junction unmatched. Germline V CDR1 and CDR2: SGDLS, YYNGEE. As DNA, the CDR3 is TGTGCCAGCAGCGCTTGGACAGGACAGGGGTCTGGAAACACCATATATTTT. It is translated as CASSAWTGQGSGNTIYF.

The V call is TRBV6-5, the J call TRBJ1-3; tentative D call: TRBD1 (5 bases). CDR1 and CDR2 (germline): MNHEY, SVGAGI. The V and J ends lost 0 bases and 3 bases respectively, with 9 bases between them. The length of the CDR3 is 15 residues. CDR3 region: CASSYSKGLGNTIYF. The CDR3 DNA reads TGTGCCAGCAGTTACTCGAAGGGGCTTGGAAACACCATATATTTT.

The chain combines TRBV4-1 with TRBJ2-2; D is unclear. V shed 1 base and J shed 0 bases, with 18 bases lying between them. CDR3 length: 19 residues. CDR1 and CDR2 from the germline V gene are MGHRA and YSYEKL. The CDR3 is CASSQGLLLTVANTGELFF. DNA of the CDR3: TGCGCCAGCAGCCAAGGTCTCCTACTTACCGTAGCGAACACCGGGGAGCTGTTTTTT.

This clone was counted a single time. The DNA for the CDR3 is TGTGCCACCACAGGCTCCACAGATACGCAGTATTTT. This gives the protein CATTGSTDTQYF. The rearrangement links TRBV10-3 to TRBJ2-3; D is perhaps TRBD1 (5 bases). The CDR3 covers 12 residues. Germline values: CDR1 ENHRY, CDR2 SYGVKD. Trimming stripped 10 bases from V and 2 bases from J, with 10 bases between.

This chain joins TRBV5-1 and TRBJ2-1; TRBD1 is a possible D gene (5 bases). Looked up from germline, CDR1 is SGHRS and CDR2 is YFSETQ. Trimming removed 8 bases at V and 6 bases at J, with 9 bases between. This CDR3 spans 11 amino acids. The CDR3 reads CASQGPNEQFF. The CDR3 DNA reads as TGCGCCAGTCAGGGTCCCAATGAGCAGTTCTTC. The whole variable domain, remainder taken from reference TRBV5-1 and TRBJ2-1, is KAGVTQTPRYLIKTRGQQVTLSCSPISGHRSVSWYQQTPGQGLQFLFEYFSETQRNKGNFPGRFSGRQFSNSRSEMNVSTLELGDSALYLCASQGPNEQFFGPGTRLTVL.

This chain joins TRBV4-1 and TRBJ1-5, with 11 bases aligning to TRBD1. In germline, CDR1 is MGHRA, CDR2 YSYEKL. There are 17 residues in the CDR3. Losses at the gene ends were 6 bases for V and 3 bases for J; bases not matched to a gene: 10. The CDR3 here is CASSPGQGAKNNQPQHF. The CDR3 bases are TGCGCCAGCAGTCCCGGACAGGGGGCGAAGAACAATCAGCCCCAGCATTTT.

The CDR3 DNA sequence: TGCGCCAGCAGCCACCTACCCGGGGAGGACAGGGGGACCAATGAGCAGTTCTTC. Amino acids: CASSHLPGEDRGTNEQFF. The rearrangement links TRBV4-3 to TRBJ2-1; TRBD1 matches at 10 bases. V lost 3 bases to trimming and J lost 6 bases; unmatched junction nucleotides: 14. Germline loops: CDR1 LGHNA, CDR2 YSLEER. The CDR3 loop spans 18 amino acids.

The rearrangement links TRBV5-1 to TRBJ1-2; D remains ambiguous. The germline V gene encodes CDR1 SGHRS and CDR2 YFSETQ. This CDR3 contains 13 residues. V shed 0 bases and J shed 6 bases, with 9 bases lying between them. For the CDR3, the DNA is TGCGCCAGCAGCTTGGACCGACACGATGGCTACACCTTC. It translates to CASSLDRHDGYTF.

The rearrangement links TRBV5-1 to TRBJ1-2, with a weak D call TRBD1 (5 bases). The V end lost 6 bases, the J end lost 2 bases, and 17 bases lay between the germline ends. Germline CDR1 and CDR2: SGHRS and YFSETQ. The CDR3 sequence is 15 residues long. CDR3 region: CASMGTGERNYGYTF. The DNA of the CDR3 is TGCGCCAGCATGGGCACGGGGGAGAGGAACTATGGCTACACCTTC.

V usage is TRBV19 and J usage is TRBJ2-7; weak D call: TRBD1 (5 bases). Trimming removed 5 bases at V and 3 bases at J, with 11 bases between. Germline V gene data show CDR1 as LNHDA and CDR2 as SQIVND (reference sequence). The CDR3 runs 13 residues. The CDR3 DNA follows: TGTGCCAGTAGTCTCGCCCAGGGCTACGAGCAGTACTTC. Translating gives CASSLAQGYEQYF.

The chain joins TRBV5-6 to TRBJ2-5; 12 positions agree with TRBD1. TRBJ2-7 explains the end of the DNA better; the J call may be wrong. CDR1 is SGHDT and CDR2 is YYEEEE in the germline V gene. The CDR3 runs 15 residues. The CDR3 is CASSREGTGGHEQYF. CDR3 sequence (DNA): TGTGCCAGCAGCCGGGAGGGGACAGGGGGCCACGAGCAGTACTTC.

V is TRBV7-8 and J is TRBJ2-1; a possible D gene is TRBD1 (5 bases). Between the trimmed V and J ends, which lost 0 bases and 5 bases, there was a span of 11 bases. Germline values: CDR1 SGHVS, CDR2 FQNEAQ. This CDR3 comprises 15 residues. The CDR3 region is CASSLARGRHNEQFF. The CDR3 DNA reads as TGTGCCAGCAGCTTAGCAAGGGGTCGACACAATGAGCAGTTCTTC.

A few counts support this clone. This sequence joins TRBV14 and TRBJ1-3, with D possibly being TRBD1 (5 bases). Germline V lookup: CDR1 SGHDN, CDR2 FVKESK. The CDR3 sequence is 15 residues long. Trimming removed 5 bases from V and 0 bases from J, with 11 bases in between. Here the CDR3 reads CASSTRDFSGNTIYF. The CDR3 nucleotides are TGTGCCAGCAGCACTCGGGACTTCTCTGGAAACACCATATATTTT.

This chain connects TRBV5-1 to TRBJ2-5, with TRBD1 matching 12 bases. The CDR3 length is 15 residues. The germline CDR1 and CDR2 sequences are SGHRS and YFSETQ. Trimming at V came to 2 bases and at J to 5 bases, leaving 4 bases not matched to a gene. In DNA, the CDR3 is TGCGCCAGCAGCTTAGGGACAGGGGGCTTGGAGACCCAGTACTTC. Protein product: CASSLGTGGLETQYF.

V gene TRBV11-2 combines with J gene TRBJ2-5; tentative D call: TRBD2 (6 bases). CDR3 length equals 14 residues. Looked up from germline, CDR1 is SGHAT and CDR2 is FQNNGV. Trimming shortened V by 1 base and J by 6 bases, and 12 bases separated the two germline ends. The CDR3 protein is CASSLAGEVKTQYF. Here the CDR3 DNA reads TGTGCCAGCAGCTTAGCGGGGGAGGTTAAGACCCAGTACTTC.

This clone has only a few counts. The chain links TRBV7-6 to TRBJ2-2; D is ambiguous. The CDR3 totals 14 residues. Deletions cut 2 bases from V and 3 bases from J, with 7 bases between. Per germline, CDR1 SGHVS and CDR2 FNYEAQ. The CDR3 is CASSLLHDTGELFF. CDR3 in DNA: TGTGCCAGCAGCTTATTACACGACACCGGGGAGCTGTTTTTT. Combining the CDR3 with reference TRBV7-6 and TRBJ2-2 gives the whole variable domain GAGVSQSPRYKVTKRGQDVALRCDPISGHVSLYWYRQALGQGPEFLTYFNYEAQQDKSGLPNDRFSAERPEGSISTLTIQRTEQRDSAMYRCASSLLHDTGELFFGEGSRLTVL.

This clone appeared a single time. The CDR3 reads CASSFGASSYEQYF. As DNA, the CDR3 is TGTGCCAGCAGTTTTGGGGCGAGCTCCTACGAGCAGTACTTC. The chain combines TRBV6-5 with TRBJ2-7; D is possibly TRBD1 (5 bases). The ends were cut back, 4 bases at V and 0 bases at J, with 10 bases in the middle. The CDR3 extends over 14 amino acids. CDR1 and CDR2 (germline): MNHEY, SVGAGI.

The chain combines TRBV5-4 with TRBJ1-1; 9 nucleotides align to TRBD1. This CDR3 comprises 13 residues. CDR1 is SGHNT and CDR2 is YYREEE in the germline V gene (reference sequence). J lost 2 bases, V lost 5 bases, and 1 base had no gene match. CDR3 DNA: TGTGCCAGCAGGGGACAGGGAAACACTGAAGCTTTCTTT. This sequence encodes CASRGQGNTEAFF.

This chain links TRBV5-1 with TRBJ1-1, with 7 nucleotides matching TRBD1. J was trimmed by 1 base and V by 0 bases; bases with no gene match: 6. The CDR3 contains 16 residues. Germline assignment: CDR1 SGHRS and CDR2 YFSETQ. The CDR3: CASSLGGGVKNTEAFF. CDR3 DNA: TGCGCCAGCAGCTTGGGAGGGGGCGTAAAGAACACTGAAGCTTTCTTT.

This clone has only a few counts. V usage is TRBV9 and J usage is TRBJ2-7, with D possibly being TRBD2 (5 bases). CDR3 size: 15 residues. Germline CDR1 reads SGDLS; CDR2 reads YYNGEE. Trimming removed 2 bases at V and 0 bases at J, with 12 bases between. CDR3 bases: TGTGCCAGCAGCGTCGGACCTGGGAGCTCCTACGAGCAGTACTTC. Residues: CASSVGPGSSYEQYF.